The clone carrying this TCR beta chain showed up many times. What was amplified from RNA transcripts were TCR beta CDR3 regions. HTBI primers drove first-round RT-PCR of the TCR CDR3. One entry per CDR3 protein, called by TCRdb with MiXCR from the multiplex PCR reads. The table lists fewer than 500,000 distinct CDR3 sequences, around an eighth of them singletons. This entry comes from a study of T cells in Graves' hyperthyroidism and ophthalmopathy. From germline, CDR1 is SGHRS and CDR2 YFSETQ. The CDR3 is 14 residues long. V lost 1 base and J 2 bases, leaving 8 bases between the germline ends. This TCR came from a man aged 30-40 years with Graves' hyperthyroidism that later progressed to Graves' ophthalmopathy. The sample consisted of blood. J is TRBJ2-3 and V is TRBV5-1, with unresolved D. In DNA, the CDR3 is TGCGCCAGCAGCTTGTGGACGTTCACAGATACGCAGTATTTT. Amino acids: CASSLWTFTDTQYF.